Following are 24 T cell receptor beta chains from one sample sequenced in a study of blood T cell repertoires in COVID-19 (dated by TCRdb to the early 2020s). Preparation of the library involved the immunoSEQ multiplex PCR assay. Imported from immuneACCESS, the table was reduced by TCRdb to in-frame sequences with V and J called. These copies leave out some clones; in studies compared against another copy, an unresolved V gene accounts for under half, and the cause of the remainder is not known. The sample table shows around 300,000 clones, and roughly 90% are seen once. The ten largest clones represent around 6.8% of the sample. Source material: peripheral blood. The receptors were gathered from a woman between 25 and 40 years old with COVID-19, enrolled during active disease.

This clone was observed a single time. This rearrangement joins TRBV7-8 to TRBJ2-1; 9 bases match TRBD1. Looked up from germline, CDR1 is SGHVS and CDR2 is FQNEAQ. J was trimmed by 8 bases and V by 1 base; bases with no gene match: 9. The CDR3 is 16 residues long. CDR3 sequence reads: CASSLDGQGMSYEQFF. In DNA, the CDR3 is TGTGCCAGCAGCTTAGACGGACAGGGGATGAGCTATGAGCAGTTCTTC.

The chain carries TRBV11-2 and TRBJ1-5; 10 bases map to TRBD1. CDR1 is SGHAT, CDR2 FQNNGV, per germline. The CDR3 sequence is 17 residues long. V shed 1 base and J 5 bases; nucleotides not matched to a gene: 8. DNA for the CDR3: TGTGCCAGCAGCTTAGGAGTGGGACAGGGGTTGGATCAGCCCCAGCATTTT. This gives the protein CASSLGVGQGLDQPQHF.

CDR3 coding DNA: TGTGCCAGCAGTTGGGACAGGCCCACAGATACGCAGTATTTT. It is translated as CASSWDRPTDTQYF. The genes are TRBV28 and TRBJ2-3; 8 nucleotides align to TRBD1. Trimming cost V 4 bases and J 2 bases; bases outside gene matches: 2. CDR1 is MDHEN and CDR2 is SYDVKM in the germline V gene. There are 14 residues in the CDR3.

The chain combines TRBV7-8 with TRBJ2-2; D is unclear. Per germline, CDR1 SGHVS and CDR2 FQNEAQ. V shed 4 bases and J shed 0 bases, with 9 bases lying between them. This CDR3 has 15 amino acids. CDR3 bases: TGTGCCAGCAGCTCCCGTGGAGCGAACACCGGGGAGCTGTTTTTT. This encodes CASSSRGANTGELFF.

This clone was counted between two and nine times. The chain joins TRBV4-1 to TRBJ2-1, with TRBD2 matching over 12 bases. The CDR3 is made up of 15 amino acids. Per germline, CDR1 MGHRA and CDR2 YSYEKL. V gave up 0 bases and J gave up 7 bases; unmatched junction bases: 1. The CDR3 is CASSQETSGRNEQFF. DNA of the CDR3: TGCGCCAGCAGCCAAGAGACTAGCGGGAGAAATGAGCAGTTCTTC.

The chain has TRBV2 and TRBJ2-7; 9 bases align to TRBD1. Looked up from germline, CDR1 is SNHLY and CDR2 is FYNNEI. CDR3 size: 14 residues. Losses at the gene ends were 7 bases for V and 5 bases for J; bases not matched to a gene: 9. CDR3 DNA sequence: TGTGCCAGCACCTACAGGGGGCGCGTACACGAGCAGTACTTC. It is translated as CASTYRGRVHEQYF.

The chain combines TRBV3-1 (or the pseudogene TRBV3-2) with TRBJ2-3; 10 nucleotides line up with TRBD2. The CDR3 spans 16 residues. CDR1 LGHDT and CDR2 YNNKEL come from the germline V gene (reference sequence). The V and J ends lost 4 bases and 4 bases, in that order; junction bases with no gene match: 8. The DNA of the CDR3 is TGTGCCAGCAGCCCAATGGGACTAGCGCTCGCAGATACGCAGTATTTT. Translated, it gives CASSPMGLALADTQYF.

The chain couples TRBV6-4 to TRBJ2-7; tentatively, D is TRBD2 (6 bases). Germline V CDR1 and CDR2: MRHNA, SNTAGT. There are 15 residues in the CDR3. Trimming removed 5 bases from V and 0 bases from J, with 14 bases in between. The CDR3, as DNA: TGTGCCAGCAGTCGTAGCGGAGGGAGCTCCTACGAGCAGTACTTC. It is translated as CASSRSGGSSYEQYF.

CDR3 coding DNA: TGTGCCAGCAGTCCTAGCGGGGCGATCAATGAGCAGTTCTTC. This translates into CASSPSGAINEQFF. The V call is TRBV6-4, the J call TRBJ2-1; TRBD2 aligns across 9 bases. The CDR3 runs to 14 residues. The trim removed 5 bases at V and 6 bases at J, leaving 5 bases unmatched. Germline V CDR1 and CDR2: MRHNA, SNTAGT.

The chain uses TRBV29-1 and TRBJ1-1; 7 bases line up with TRBD1. Germline values: CDR1 SQVTM, CDR2 ANQGSEA. Trimming took 5 bases from V and 1 from J; bases not matched to a gene: 7. This CDR3 is built from 14 residues. The CDR3 loop reads CSVFRDSRNTEAFF. CDR3 sequence (DNA): TGCAGCGTTTTTAGGGACAGCAGGAACACTGAAGCTTTCTTT.

This chain links TRBV2 with TRBJ2-7; a possible D gene is TRBD2 (6 bases). CDR1 is SNHLY, CDR2 FYNNEI, per germline. Trimming took off 4 bases at V and 3 bases at J, with 13 bases between the two ends. The CDR3 has 14 amino acids. CDR3 loop: CASSVGLANYEQYF. The CDR3 nucleotides read TGTGCCAGCAGTGTCGGGCTAGCGAACTACGAGCAGTACTTC. Complete variable domain (other parts from reference TRBV2 and TRBJ2-7): EPEVTQTPSHQVTQMGQEVILRCVPISNHLYFYWYRQILGQKVEFLVSFYNNEISEKSEIFDDQFSVERPDGSNFTLKIRSTKLEDSAMYFCASSVGLANYEQYFGPGTRLTVT.

This sequence joins TRBV6-5 and TRBJ2-7; 11 bases agree with TRBD1. Germline CDR1 and CDR2: MNHEY and SVGAGI. The trim removed 0 bases at V and 9 bases at J, leaving 1 base unmatched. CDR3 length: 13 residues. The CDR3 spells CASSYSGQGVQYF. Written as DNA, the CDR3 is TGTGCCAGCAGTTACTCGGGACAGGGGGTGCAGTACTTC.

The rearrangement joins TRBV24-1 to TRBJ2-3; TRBD2 matches at 16 bases. This CDR3 has 15 amino acids. The germline CDR1 and CDR2 sequences are KGHDR and SFDVKD. V was clipped by 5 bases and J by 6 bases; unmatched bases: 1. The CDR3 sequence: CATSGGLAGGDTQYF. The CDR3 DNA follows: TGTGCCACCAGTGGGGGACTAGCGGGAGGGGATACGCAGTATTTT.

This chain joins TRBV30 and TRBJ1-2, with D tentatively TRBD1 (5 bases). V dropped 3 bases and J dropped 7 bases, with 21 bases sitting between them. Germline V lookup: CDR1 GTSNPN, CDR2 SVGIG (reference sequence). The length of the CDR3 is 15 residues. DNA for the CDR3: TGTGCCTGGAGAGTCGGGCAGGGTGCCCACAGTGGCTACACCTTC. Amino acids: CAWRVGQGAHSGYTF.

V and J are TRBV6-4 and TRBJ2-2; the D gene is possibly TRBD1 (7 bases). Germline V gene lookup returns CDR1 MRHNA and CDR2 SNTAGT. The CDR3 totals 14 residues. Deletions cut 8 bases from V and 5 bases from J, with 15 bases between. The CDR3 spells CASAHRGGTGELFF. CDR3 in DNA: TGTGCCAGCGCCCACAGGGGAGGAACCGGGGAGCTGTTTTTT.

The rearrangement links TRBV2 to TRBJ2-7; a weak D match, TRBD2 (7 bases). The CDR3 is made up of 14 amino acids. Trimming removed 7 bases at V and 5 bases at J, with 18 bases between. Looked up from germline, CDR1 is SNHLY and CDR2 is FYNNEI. The CDR3 nucleotides read TGTGCCAGCATTCGACGGACGGGGGGCGACGAGCAGTACTTC. Residues: CASIRRTGGDEQYF.

This rearrangement joins TRBV11-1 to TRBJ2-1; D is possibly TRBD2 (6 bases). Germline values: CDR1 SGHAT, CDR2 FQDESV (reference sequence). This CDR3 is built from 14 residues. The V and J ends lost 4 bases and 1 base respectively, with 8 bases between them. The DNA of the CDR3 is TGTGCCAGCAGCTCCGGGGGATCCTACAATGAGCAGTTCTTC. Encoded protein: CASSSGGSYNEQFF.

CDR3 sequence reads: CASSLRGQKSEKLFF. Here the CDR3 DNA reads TGTGCCAGCAGTTTGCGGGGACAGAAAAGCGAAAAACTGTTTTTT. This chain links TRBV27 with TRBJ1-4, with 7 nucleotides matching TRBD1. Germline V CDR1 and CDR2: MNHEY, SMNVEV (reference sequence). Germline trimming cut 3 bases from V and 8 bases from J; bases unmatched to any gene: 9. The length of the CDR3 is 15 residues.

The chain is built from TRBV2 and TRBJ2-2; 7 bases agree with TRBD2. V was pared by 6 bases and J by 1 base, with 5 bases of the junction left unmatched. The CDR3 consists of 15 residues. Germline values: CDR1 SNHLY, CDR2 FYNNEI. For the CDR3, the DNA is TGTGCCAGCAGGAAGGCTAGCGGGAACACCGGGGAGCTGTTTTTT. Its protein product is CASRKASGNTGELFF.

The chain uses TRBV5-8 and TRBJ2-1; weak D call: TRBD1 (6 bases). This CDR3 has 16 amino acids. Germline V gives CDR1 SGHTS, CDR2 YDEGEE. V shed 3 bases and J shed 5 bases, with 18 bases lying between them. The CDR3 DNA follows: TGTGCCAGCAGCTCGGTGGGACATCCGCGGGACAATGAGCAGTTCTTC. It translates to CASSSVGHPRDNEQFF.

The V call is TRBV5-6, the J call TRBJ2-7; 9 bases match TRBD1. The V gene end was trimmed by 4 bases and the J gene end by 6 bases; junction bases not matched to a gene: 11. The CDR3 spans 15 residues. Germline V CDR1 and CDR2: SGHDT, YYEEEE. This CDR3 is CASSQRTGARSEQYF. CDR3 DNA sequence: TGTGCCAGCAGCCAGAGGACAGGGGCGAGGAGCGAGCAGTACTTC.

The chain links TRBV24-1 to TRBJ1-2; unclear D gene. This CDR3 is 15 amino acids long. V lost 2 bases and J 4 bases, leaving 13 bases between the germline ends. Germline V gene sequence: CDR1 KGHDR, CDR2 SFDVKD. The CDR3 DNA sequence: TGTGCCACCAGTGATTCCGCCTTGGCGGGCTATGGCTACACCTTC. Translated, it gives CATSDSALAGYGYTF.

The chain combines TRBV24-1 with TRBJ2-1; D is perhaps TRBD2 (6 bases). V dropped 6 bases and J dropped 3 bases, with 11 bases sitting between them. Germline assignment: CDR1 KGHDR and CDR2 SFDVKD. The CDR3 extends over 14 amino acids. The CDR3 spells CATSLRDHYNEQFF. DNA for the CDR3: TGTGCCACCAGTTTGCGGGACCACTACAATGAGCAGTTCTTC.

The sample holds a few counts of this clone. The J gene is TRBJ2-5, the V gene TRBV5-1, with unresolved D. Germline V gene data show CDR1 as SGHRS and CDR2 as YFSETQ. V was cut by 4 bases and J by 1 base, with 2 bases left in between. This CDR3 is 11 amino acids long. The CDR3 protein is CASSLQETQYF. In nucleotides, the CDR3 is TGCGCCAGCAGCCTCCAAGAGACCCAGTACTTC.